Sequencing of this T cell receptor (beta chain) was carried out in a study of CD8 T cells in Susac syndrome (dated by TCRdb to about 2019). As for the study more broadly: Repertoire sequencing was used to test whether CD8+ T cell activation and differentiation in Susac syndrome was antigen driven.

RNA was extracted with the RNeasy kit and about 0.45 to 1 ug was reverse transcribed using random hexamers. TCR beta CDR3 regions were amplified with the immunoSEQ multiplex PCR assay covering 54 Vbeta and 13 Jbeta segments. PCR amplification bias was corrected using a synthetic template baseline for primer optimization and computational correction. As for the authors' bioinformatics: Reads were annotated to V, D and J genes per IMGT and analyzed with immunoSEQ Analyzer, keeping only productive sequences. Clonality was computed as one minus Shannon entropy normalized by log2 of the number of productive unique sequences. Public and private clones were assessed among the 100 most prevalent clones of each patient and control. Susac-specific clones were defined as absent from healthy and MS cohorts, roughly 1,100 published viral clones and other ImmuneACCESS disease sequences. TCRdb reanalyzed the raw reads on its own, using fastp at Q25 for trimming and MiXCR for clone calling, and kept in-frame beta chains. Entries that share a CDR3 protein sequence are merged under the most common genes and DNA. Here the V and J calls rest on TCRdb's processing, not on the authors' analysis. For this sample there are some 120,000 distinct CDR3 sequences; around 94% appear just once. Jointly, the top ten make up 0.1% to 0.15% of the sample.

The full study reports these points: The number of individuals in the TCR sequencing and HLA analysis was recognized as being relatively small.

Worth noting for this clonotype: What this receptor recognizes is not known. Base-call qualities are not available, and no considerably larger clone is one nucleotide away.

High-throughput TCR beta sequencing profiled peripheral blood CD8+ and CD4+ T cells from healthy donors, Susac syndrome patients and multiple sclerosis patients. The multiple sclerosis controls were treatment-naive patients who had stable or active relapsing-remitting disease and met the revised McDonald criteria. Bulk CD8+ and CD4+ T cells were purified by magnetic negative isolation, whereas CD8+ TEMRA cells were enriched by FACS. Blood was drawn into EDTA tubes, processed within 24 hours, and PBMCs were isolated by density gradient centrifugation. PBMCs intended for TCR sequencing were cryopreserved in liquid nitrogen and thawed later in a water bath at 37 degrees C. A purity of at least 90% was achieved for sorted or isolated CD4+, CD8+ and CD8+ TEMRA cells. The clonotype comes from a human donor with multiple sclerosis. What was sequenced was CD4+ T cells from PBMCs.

The sequenced DNA is TGTGCCAGCAGCTCCGCCACTAGGGTGTCGCAGTTCTTC. This gives the protein CASSSATRVSQFF. The rearranged segments are TRBV7-2 and TRBJ2-1; matching of 5 bases hints at TRBD2 as the D gene. The germline V gene supplies CDR1 SGHTA and CDR2 FQGNSA. The CDR3 contains 13 residues, cysteine and phenylalanine counted. Left in the record is the CDR3 DNA by itself, 39 bases read in frame from the first base. V is shortened by 4 bases, J by 12 bases, and the region joining them spans 16 bases.